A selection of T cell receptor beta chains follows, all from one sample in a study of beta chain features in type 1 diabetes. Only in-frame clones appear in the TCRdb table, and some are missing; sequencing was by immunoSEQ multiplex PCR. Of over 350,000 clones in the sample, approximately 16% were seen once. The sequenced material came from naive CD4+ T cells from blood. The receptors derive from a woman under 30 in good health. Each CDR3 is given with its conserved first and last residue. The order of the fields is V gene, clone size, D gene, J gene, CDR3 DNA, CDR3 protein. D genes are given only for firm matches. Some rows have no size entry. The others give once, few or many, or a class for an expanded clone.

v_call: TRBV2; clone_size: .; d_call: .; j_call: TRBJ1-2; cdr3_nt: TGTGCCAGCTCATTTAACTATGGCTACACCTTC; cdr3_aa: CASSFNYGYTF
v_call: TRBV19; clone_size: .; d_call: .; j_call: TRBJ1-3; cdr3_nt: TGTGCCACCTGGGGCCGCAGGGCGAGCGGAAACACCATATATTTT; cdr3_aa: CATWGRRASGNTIYF
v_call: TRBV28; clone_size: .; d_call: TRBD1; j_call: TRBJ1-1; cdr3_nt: TGTGCCAGCAGGCTGCCTCGACAGGGTAACACTGAAGCTTTCTTT; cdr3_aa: CASRLPRQGNTEAFF
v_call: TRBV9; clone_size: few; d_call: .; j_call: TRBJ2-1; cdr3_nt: TGTGCCAGCAGCGTAGGAGGAGTACTCTCCTACAATGAGCAGTTCTTC; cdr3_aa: CASSVGGVLSYNEQFF
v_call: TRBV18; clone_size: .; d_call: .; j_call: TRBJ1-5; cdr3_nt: TGTGCCAGCTCACCACCGGGAAGCGGGAATCAGCCCCAGCATTTT; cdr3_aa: CASSPPGSGNQPQHF
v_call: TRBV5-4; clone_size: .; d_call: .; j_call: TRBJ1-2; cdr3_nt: TGTGCCAGCAGCCCCGGGGAGGTCTATGGCTACACCTTC; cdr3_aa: CASSPGEVYGYTF
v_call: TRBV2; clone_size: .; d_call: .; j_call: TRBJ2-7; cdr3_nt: TGTGCCAGCAGTCCGAGCTACGAGCAGTACTTC; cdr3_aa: CASSPSYEQYF
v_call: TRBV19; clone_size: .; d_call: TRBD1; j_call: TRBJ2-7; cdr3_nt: TGTGCCAGCAACTCCGGGACAGGGGTACTCGAGCAGTACTTC; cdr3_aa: CASNSGTGVLEQYF
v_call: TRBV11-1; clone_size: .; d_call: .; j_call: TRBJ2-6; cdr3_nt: TGTGCCAGCAGCCGAACAGGGCTCTCTGGGGCCAACGTCCTGACTTTC; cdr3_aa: CASSRTGLSGANVLTF
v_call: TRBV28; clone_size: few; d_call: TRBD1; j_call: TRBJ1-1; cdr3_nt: TGTGCCAGCAGCCCAATCGACAGGGTGAGGACTGAAGCTTTCTTT; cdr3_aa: CASSPIDRVRTEAFF
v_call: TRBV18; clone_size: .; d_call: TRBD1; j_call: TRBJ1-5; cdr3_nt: TGTGCCAGCTCACCCACATCGGGGACAGGGGTCCGACAGCCCCAGCATTTT; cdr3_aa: CASSPTSGTGVRQPQHF
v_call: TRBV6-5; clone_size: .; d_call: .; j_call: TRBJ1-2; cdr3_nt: TGTGCCAGCAGTTACTCGGGCCGCGGGGCCTATGGCTACACCTTC; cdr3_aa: CASSYSGRGAYGYTF
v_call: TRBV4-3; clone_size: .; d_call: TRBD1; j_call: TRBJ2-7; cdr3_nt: TGCGCCAGCAGCCATACCGGGACAGGGGCTGGCGAGCAGTACTTC; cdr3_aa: CASSHTGTGAGEQYF
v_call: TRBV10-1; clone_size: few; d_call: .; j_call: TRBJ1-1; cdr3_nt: TGCGCCAGCCGGGTCAACCGGGGGGACACTGAAGCTTTCTTT; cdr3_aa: CASRVNRGDTEAFF
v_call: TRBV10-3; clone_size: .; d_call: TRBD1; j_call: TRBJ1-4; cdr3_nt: TGTGCCATCAGTGAGACAGGGGGCTTTGTTGAAAAACTGTTTTTT; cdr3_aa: CAISETGGFVEKLFF
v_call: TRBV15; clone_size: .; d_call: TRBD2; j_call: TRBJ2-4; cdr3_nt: TGTGCCACCAGCACGGGGGGTTCAGGCAAAAACATTCAGTACTTC; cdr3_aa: CATSTGGSGKNIQYF
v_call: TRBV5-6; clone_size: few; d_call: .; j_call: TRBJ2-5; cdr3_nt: TGTGCCAGCAGCTCCCACAGGGTGGAGACCCAGTACTTC; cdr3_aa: CASSSHRVETQYF
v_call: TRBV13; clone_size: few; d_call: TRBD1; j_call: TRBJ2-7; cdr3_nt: TGTGCCAGCAGCTTTGGGACAGGTCGCTCCTACGAGCAGTACTTC; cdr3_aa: CASSFGTGRSYEQYF
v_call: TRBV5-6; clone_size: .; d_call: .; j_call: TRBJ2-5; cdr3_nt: TGTGCCAGCAGCTTGGGTCTCCGGGTCCAAGAGACCCAGTACTTC; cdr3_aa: CASSLGLRVQETQYF
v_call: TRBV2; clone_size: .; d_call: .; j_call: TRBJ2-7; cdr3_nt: TGTGCCAGCAGAGACGACTTGATCTACGAGCAGTACTTC; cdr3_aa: CASRDDLIYEQYF
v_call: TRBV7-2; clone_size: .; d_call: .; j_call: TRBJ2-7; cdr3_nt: TGTGCCAGCAGCTTTGGGAGCTACGAGCAGTACTTC; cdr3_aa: CASSFGSYEQYF
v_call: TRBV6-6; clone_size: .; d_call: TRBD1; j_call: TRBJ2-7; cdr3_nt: TGTGCCAGCATTGCCCTGGGACAGGGTTCCCACGAGCAGTACTTC; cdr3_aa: CASIALGQGSHEQYF
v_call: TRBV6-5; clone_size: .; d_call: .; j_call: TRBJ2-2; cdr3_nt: TGTGCCAGCAGCCCCTCTGTGAACACCGGGGAGCTGTTTTTT; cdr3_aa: CASSPSVNTGELFF
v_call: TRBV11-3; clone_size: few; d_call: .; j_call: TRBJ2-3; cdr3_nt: TGTGCCAGCAGCTTTACAGGGACGCCAGATACGCAGTATTTT; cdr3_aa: CASSFTGTPDTQYF
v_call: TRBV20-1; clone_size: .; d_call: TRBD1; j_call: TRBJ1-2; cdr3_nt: TGCAGTGCTCAGCAGGGGGAGGGCTACACCTTC; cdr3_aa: CSAQQGEGYTF
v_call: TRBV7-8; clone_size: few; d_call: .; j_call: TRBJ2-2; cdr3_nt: TGTGCCAGCAGCTCTAAGGGGAGGGGGACCGGGGAGCTGTTTTTT; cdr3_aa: CASSSKGRGTGELFF
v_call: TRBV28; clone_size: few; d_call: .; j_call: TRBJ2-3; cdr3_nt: TGTGCCAGCAGTTTTGGTTTCGGTCGGGACACAGATACGCAGTATTTT; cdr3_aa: CASSFGFGRDTDTQYF
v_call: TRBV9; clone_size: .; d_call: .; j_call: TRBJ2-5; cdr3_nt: TGTGCCAGCAGCGTAGACCGGTACCAAGAGACCCAGTACTTC; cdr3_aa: CASSVDRYQETQYF
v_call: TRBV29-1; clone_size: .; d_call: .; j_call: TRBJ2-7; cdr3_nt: TGCAGCGTTAGGTTTGCTTCGAGGTCCTACGAGCAGTACTTC; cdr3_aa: CSVRFASRSYEQYF
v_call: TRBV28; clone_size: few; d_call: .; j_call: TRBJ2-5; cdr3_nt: TGTGCCAGCAGTTTAGGGGGGATGATAGAGACCCAGTACTTC; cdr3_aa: CASSLGGMIETQYF
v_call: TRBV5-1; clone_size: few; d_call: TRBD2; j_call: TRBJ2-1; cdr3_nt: TGCGCCAGCAGCGGGGGGGCCCTAGCGGGCTCCTACAATGAGCAGTTCTTC; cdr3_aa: CASSGGALAGSYNEQFF
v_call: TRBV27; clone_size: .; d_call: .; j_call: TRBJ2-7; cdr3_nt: TGTGCCAGCAGTCCCTTATCGGGGGTGGGCTCCTACGAGCAGTACTTC; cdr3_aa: CASSPLSGVGSYEQYF
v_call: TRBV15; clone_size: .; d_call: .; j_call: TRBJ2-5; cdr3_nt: TGTGCCACCAGCAGAGGGGAACAAACTAGGGGGGAGACCCAGTACTTC; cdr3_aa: CATSRGEQTRGETQYF
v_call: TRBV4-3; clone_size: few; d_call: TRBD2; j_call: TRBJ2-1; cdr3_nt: TGCGCCAGCAGCCACCGTCCTATCGATCGGCAAGCGGGAGTAAATGAGCAGTTCTTC; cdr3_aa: CASSHRPIDRQAGVNEQFF
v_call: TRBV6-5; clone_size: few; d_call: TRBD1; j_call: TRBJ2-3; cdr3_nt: TGTGCCAGCAGTTTGGGACAGAGCACAGATACGCAGTATTTT; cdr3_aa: CASSLGQSTDTQYF
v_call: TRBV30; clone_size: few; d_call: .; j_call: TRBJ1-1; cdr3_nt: TGTGCCTGGTCCTGGGCTGGCACTGAAGCTTTCTTT; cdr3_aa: CAWSWAGTEAFF
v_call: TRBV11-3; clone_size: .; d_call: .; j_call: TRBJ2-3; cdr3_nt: TGTGCCAGCAGCCAAAACGGCGGCGGGAGCACAGATACGCAGTATTTT; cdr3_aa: CASSQNGGGSTDTQYF
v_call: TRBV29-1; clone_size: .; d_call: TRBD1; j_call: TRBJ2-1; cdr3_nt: TGCAGCGTTGAAGACAGAGCCGGGACAGTATGGATCTTC; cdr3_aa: CSVEDRAGTVWIF
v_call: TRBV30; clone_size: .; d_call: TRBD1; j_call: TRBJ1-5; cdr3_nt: TGTGCCTGGAGTGTACAACAGGGGAGCAATCAGCCCCAGCATTTT; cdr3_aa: CAWSVQQGSNQPQHF